These T cell receptor beta chains were read from a single sample in a study of blood T cell repertoires in COVID-19. Assay: immunoSEQ multiplex PCR; the TCRdb copy retains only in-frame clones and omits some. The sample contains a few hundred thousand clones, roughly 91% of which appear only once. Sequenced input: PBMCs or T cells enriched from blood (not recorded which). Receptor source: a woman in her twenties or thirties who had recovered from COVID-19. CDR3s include the opening cysteine and the closing phenylalanine or tryptophan. A D gene is named only where the DNA matches it firmly. Clone size, where shown, is once, few, many, or a class for clones that have expanded.

d_call clone_size j_call v_call cdr3_nt cdr3_aa
NA NA TRBJ2-1 TRBV7-8 TGTGCCAGCAGCCACAACAGCTACAATGAGCAGTTCTTC CASSHNSYNEQFF
NA NA TRBJ2-7 TRBV4-2 TGTGCCAGCAGCCAAGACCCGTTAGTTGAGGGAGTCAGGGAGCAGTACTTC CASSQDPLVEGVREQYF
NA NA TRBJ2-2 TRBV19 TGTGCCAGTAGACCGGAAGGGGGTGTGGGAACCGGGGAGCTGTTTTTT CASRPEGGVGTGELFF
NA few TRBJ1-1 TRBV5-4 TGTGCCAGCAGCTTGGGTCTACCGAACACTGAAGCTTTCTTT CASSLGLPNTEAFF
TRBD1 NA TRBJ1-1 TRBV29-1 TGCAGCGTTGGGGGACAGAGGAACACTGAAGCTTTCTTT CSVGGQRNTEAFF
TRBD1 NA TRBJ2-7 TRBV18 TGTGCCAGCTCCCTTGGGACAGGGGGCGAGCAGTACTTC CASSLGTGGEQYF
TRBD1 NA TRBJ1-2 TRBV12-3/TRBV12-4 TGTGCCAGCAGATTGACAGGGGGCTATGGCTACACCTTC CASRLTGGYGYTF
TRBD2 NA TRBJ2-7 TRBV4-2 TGTGCCAGCAAGGTAGGGCGGGGGGCCTCCTACGAGCAGTACTTC CASKVGRGASYEQYF
TRBD2 NA TRBJ2-5 TRBV4-3 TGCGCCAGCAGCCAAGAGGGGCTTGCGGGAGGAGAAGAGACCCAGTACTTC CASSQEGLAGGEETQYF
NA once TRBJ1-2 TRBV4-1 TGCGCCAGCAGCCAAGTCACGAGGTTAGACGGCTACACCTTC CASSQVTRLDGYTF
NA NA TRBJ1-3 TRBV19 TGTGCCAGTAGTATGCCGGGGTTAGAAAACACCATATATTTT CASSMPGLENTIYF
TRBD1 NA TRBJ1-5 TRBV6-6 TGTGCCAGCAGTTACTCCGCGGGACAGGGGGCACAGCCCCAGCATTTT CASSYSAGQGAQPQHF
TRBD1 NA TRBJ1-5 TRBV7-6 TGTGCCAGCAGCTTGGATGACAGGGGCAATCAGCCCCAGCATTTT CASSLDDRGNQPQHF
NA NA TRBJ1-1 TRBV30 TGTGCCTGGAGTGTACCTACAGGTGCCGTGTTGCCGAGGACTGAAGCTTTCTTT CAWSVPTGAVLPRTEAFF
NA NA TRBJ1-1 TRBV30 TGTGCCTGGAAAAGGAGCACCTGGGCTTTCTTT CAWKRSTWAFF
NA NA TRBJ1-6 TRBV12-3/TRBV12-4 TGTGCCAGCAGTTTAGGAGGGATCTCACCCCTCCACTTT CASSLGGISPLHF
TRBD1 NA TRBJ1-2 TRBV19 TGTGCCAGTACAATCGGACAGGGGTATGGCTACACCTTC CASTIGQGYGYTF
NA once TRBJ2-5 TRBV12-2 TGTGCAAGTCGCTTAGCGTTAGCGGAGAACCAAGAGACCCAGTACTTC CASRLALAENQETQYF
TRBD2 NA TRBJ2-2 TRBV5-1 TGCGCCAGCAGCTCAGGGACTAGCGGGGGATTCTCAACCGGGGAGCTGTTTTTT CASSSGTSGGFSTGELFF
TRBD1 NA TRBJ1-3 TRBV3-1/TRBV3-2 TGTGCCAGCCGGGGTCCTACAGGGGGGAGCTCTGGAAACACCATATATTTT CASRGPTGGSSGNTIYF
TRBD1 NA TRBJ1-5 TRBV6-2/TRBV6-3 TGTGCCAGCAGTGGGGGACAGATGATGTTGAATCAGCCCCAGCATTTT CASSGGQMMLNQPQHF
NA few TRBJ2-7 TRBV7-8 TGTGCCAGCAGCCCAGGGTACTACGAGCAGTACTTC CASSPGYYEQYF
TRBD1 NA TRBJ1-2 TRBV29-1 TGCAGCGTCTCGGGACAGGGTCATGGCTACACCTTC CSVSGQGHGYTF
TRBD1 once TRBJ2-7 TRBV30 TGTGCCTGGAGTGTAGGGGGCCCCTACGAGCAGTACTTC CAWSVGGPYEQYF
TRBD2 NA TRBJ2-1 TRBV3-1/TRBV3-2 TGTGCCAGCAGCCAAGAAACCGGGGGGGCCATTTACAATGAGCAGTTCTTC CASSQETGGAIYNEQFF
NA NA TRBJ1-4 TRBV3-1/TRBV3-2 TGTGCCAGCAGCCAAGATGAAGGGGAACTGTTTTTT CASSQDEGELFF
TRBD2 NA TRBJ2-3 TRBV30 TGTGCCTGGGATAGCGGGAGTAGTAGCACAGATACGCAGTATTTT CAWDSGSSSTDTQYF
TRBD1 NA TRBJ1-1 TRBV7-9 TGTGCCAGCAGTACCGGGACAGCCGTTGAAGCTTTCTTT CASSTGTAVEAFF
NA NA TRBJ2-1 TRBV7-9 TGTGCCAGTCCGAAGGACAGAACTACCTACAATGAGCAGTTCTTC CASPKDRTTYNEQFF
TRBD2 NA TRBJ2-1 TRBV11-2 TGTGCCAGCAGCTTCCTAGGACTAGTCGATGAGCAGTTCTTC CASSFLGLVDEQFF
NA NA TRBJ1-1 TRBV18 TGTGCCAGCTCACCGATGGACAGAGAAGCTTTCTTT CASSPMDREAFF
NA once TRBJ2-7 TRBV11-2 TGTGCCAGCAGCTTAGTGGGGGGGCTCGACGAGCAGTACTTC CASSLVGGLDEQYF
TRBD1 NA TRBJ1-1 TRBV6-1 TGTGCCAGCAGTGAAGCGGGGACAGGGATAATTGAAGCTTTCTTT CASSEAGTGIIEAFF
TRBD1 NA TRBJ2-7 TRBV7-9 TGTGCCAGCAGCTCCGGACAGGGTCGCGACGAGCAGTACTTC CASSSGQGRDEQYF
TRBD2 NA TRBJ2-1 TRBV3-1/TRBV3-2 TGTGCCAGCACGTCGCCGGGACTAGCGGGAGGAGGAGGGATAAATGAGCAGTTCTTC CASTSPGLAGGGGINEQFF
TRBD2 NA TRBJ2-1 TRBV10-3 TGTGCCACCTACGGGACTAGCGGGAACGAGCAGTTCTTC CATYGTSGNEQFF
TRBD1 NA TRBJ2-6 TRBV27 TGTGCCAGCAGTCCCGAGGGGGCGCCTGGGGCCAACGTCCTGACTTTC CASSPEGAPGANVLTF
TRBD1 NA TRBJ1-4 TRBV5-4 TGTGCCAGCAGCTTGTCTTATCAGGGGGAACTGTTTTTT CASSLSYQGELFF
TRBD2 NA TRBJ2-5 TRBV7-2 TGTGCCAGCAGCTTAGTCCCTAGACTAGCGGGGCGCGGGGCCCAGTACTTC CASSLVPRLAGRGAQYF
NA few TRBJ1-1 TRBV6-5 TGTGCCAGCATGAGACAGAAGAACACTGAAGCTTTCTTT CASMRQKNTEAFF
NA NA TRBJ2-7 TRBV4-3 TGCGCCAGCAGCCCTCGACTGAACTACGAGCAGTACTTC CASSPRLNYEQYF
NA NA TRBJ1-3 TRBV4-2 TGTGCCAGCAGCCAAGATCTGTTCTCTGGAAACACCATATATTTT CASSQDLFSGNTIYF
TRBD2 NA TRBJ2-5 TRBV7-3 TGTGCCAGCAGCTTAAACCCCCGATCAGCGGGAGGGCTGGAGACCCAGTACTTC CASSLNPRSAGGLETQYF
NA NA TRBJ2-1 TRBV27 TGTGCCAGCACCAAGTTTAGGGGGGGACCGGGCAATGAGCAGTTCTTC CASTKFRGGPGNEQFF